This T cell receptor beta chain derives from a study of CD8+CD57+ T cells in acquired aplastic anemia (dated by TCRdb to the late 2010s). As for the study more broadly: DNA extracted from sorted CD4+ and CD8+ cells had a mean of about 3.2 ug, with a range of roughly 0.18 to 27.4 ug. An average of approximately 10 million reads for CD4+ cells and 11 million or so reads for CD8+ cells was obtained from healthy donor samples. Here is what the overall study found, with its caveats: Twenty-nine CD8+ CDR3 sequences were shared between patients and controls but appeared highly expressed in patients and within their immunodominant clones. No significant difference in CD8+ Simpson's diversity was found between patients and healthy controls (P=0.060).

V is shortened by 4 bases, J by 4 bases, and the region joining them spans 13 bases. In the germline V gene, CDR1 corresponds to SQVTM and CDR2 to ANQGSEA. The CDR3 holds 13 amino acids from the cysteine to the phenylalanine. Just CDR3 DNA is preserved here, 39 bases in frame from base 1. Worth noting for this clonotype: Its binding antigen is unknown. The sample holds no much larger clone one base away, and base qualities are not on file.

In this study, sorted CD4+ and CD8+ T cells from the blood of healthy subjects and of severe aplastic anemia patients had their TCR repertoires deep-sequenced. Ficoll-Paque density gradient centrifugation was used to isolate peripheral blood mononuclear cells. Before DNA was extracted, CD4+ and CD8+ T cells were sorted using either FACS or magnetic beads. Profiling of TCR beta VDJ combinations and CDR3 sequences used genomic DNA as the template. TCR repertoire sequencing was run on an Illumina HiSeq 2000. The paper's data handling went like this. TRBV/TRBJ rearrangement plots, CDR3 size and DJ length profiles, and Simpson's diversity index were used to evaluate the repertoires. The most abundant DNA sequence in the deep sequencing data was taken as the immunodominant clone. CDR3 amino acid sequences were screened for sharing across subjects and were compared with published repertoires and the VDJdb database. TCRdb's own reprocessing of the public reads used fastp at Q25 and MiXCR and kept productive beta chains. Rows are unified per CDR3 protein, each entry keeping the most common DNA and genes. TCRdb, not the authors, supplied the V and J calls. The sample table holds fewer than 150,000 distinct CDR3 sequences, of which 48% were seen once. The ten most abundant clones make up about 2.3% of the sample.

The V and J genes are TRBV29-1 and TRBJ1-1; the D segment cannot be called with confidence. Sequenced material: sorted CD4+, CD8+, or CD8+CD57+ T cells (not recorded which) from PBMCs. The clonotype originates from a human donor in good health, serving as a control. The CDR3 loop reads CSVGMGMGTEAFF. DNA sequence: TGCAGCGTTGGGATGGGGATGGGCACTGAAGCTTTCTTT.